The 23 T cell receptor beta chains given below trace back to one sample, sequenced in a study of Ad26.COV2.S vaccination and SARS-CoV-2 variants. The treatment denotes: 15 to 20 received Ad26.COV2.S at low or high dose, single or two shots; about 5 received placebo; per-sample allocation not given. Material that was analyzed had been drawn on day 63 after the first vaccine or placebo injection. Some clones are missing from TCRdb's copy, which holds only in-frame ones; the method was immunoSEQ multiplex PCR. The sample yields 200,000 to 250,000 clones, approximately 90% seen once. The material was peripheral blood, obtained in a trial of Ad26.COV2.S vaccine versus placebo. These receptor sequences come from a person aged 18-60 years who received the Ad26.COV2.S COVID-19 vaccine or a placebo.

The V call is TRBV5-8, the J call TRBJ2-3, with D perhaps matching TRBD1 or TRBD2 (5 bases each). Trimming pared 3 bases from V and 2 bases from J, leaving 13 bases between. The germline V gene encodes CDR1 SGHTS and CDR2 YDEGEE. The CDR3 has 15 amino acids. The CDR3 sequence: CASSSRDRDTDTQYF. In DNA form, the CDR3 reads TGTGCCAGCAGCTCCCGGGACCGAGACACAGATACGCAGTATTTT.

In its sample, this clone was seen once. The chain uses TRBV19 and TRBJ2-1, with a tentative D call TRBD2 (5 bases). Germline V gene sequence: CDR1 LNHDA, CDR2 SQIVND (reference sequence). The germline V and J ends were trimmed by 5 bases and 4 bases, with 9 bases remaining between them. The CDR3 loop spans 13 amino acids. The CDR3 region is CASSVTRYNEQFF. The CDR3 region has the DNA TGTGCCAGTAGTGTTACTAGGTACAATGAGCAGTTCTTC.

The rearrangement links TRBV6-2 or TRBV6-3 to TRBJ1-2; the D gene is possibly TRBD1 (5 bases). The ends were cut back, 2 bases at V and 7 bases at J, with 8 bases in the middle. The CDR3 has 12 amino acids. Germline loops: CDR1 MNHEY, CDR2 SVGEGT. The CDR3 protein is CASSYLGVGYTF. DNA for the CDR3: TGTGCCAGCAGTTACCTGGGGGTTGGCTACACCTTC.

The chain joins TRBV18 to TRBJ1-2; 8 nucleotides agree with TRBD1. The V and J ends lost 0 bases and 7 bases, in that order; junction bases with no gene match: 7. Germline-derived CDR1 and CDR2 are KGHSH and LQKENI. This CDR3 is built from 15 residues. The CDR3 bases are TGTGCCAGCTCACCACCTTCTCAGGGGGCCGTTGGCTACACCTTC. Encoded protein: CASSPPSQGAVGYTF. The complete variable domain, with remaining parts taken from reference TRBV18 and TRBJ1-2, reads NAGVMQNPRHLVRRRGQEARLRCSPMKGHSHVYWYRQLPEEGLKFMVYLQKENIIDESGMPKERFSAEFPKEGPSILRIQQVVRGDSAAYFCASSPPSQGAVGYTFGSGTRLTVV.

This clone was observed a few times. The chain has TRBV9 and TRBJ2-2; D might be TRBD2 (6 bases). The V and J ends lost 4 bases and 4 bases respectively, with 14 bases between them. In germline, CDR1 is SGDLS, CDR2 YYNGEE. The CDR3 sequence is 15 residues long. The CDR3 loop reads CASSPGGFSTGELFF. The CDR3 DNA follows: TGTGCCAGCAGCCCCGGGGGATTTTCCACCGGGGAGCTGTTTTTT.

This clone showed up just a few times. The gene calls are TRBV6-5 and TRBJ2-2; D is unresolved. The V and J ends lost 7 bases and 0 bases respectively, with 6 bases between them. Germline V gives CDR1 MNHEY, CDR2 SVGAGI. The CDR3 extends over 13 amino acids. CDR3 region: CASTVANTGELFF. The CDR3 nucleotides are TGTGCCAGCACAGTCGCGAACACCGGGGAGCTGTTTTTT.

The rearrangement uses TRBV19 and TRBJ1-5; D is ambiguous. Germline-derived CDR1 and CDR2 are LNHDA and SQIVND (reference sequence). The CDR3 consists of 14 residues. Trimming stripped 2 bases from V and 0 bases from J, with 5 bases between. The CDR3 nucleotides are TGTGCCAGTAGTATAACAAATAGCAATCAGCCCCAGCATTTT. Protein product: CASSITNSNQPQHF. The full variable domain, its missing parts supplied by reference TRBV19 and TRBJ1-5, is DGGITQSPKYLFRKEGQNVTLSCEQNLNHDAMYWYRQDPGQGLRLIYYSQIVNDFQKGDIAEGYSVSREKKESFPLTVTSAQKNPTAFYLCASSITNSNQPQHFGDGTRLSIL.

The gene calls are TRBV28 and TRBJ2-3; D is unclear. CDR3 size: 13 residues. Germline CDR1 reads MDHEN; CDR2 reads SYDVKM. V gave up 10 bases and J gave up 2 bases, with 13 bases separating them. For the CDR3, the DNA is TGTGCCACCCAGGAAGGTTACACAGATACGCAGTATTTT. Translation: CATQEGYTDTQYF.

This clone has only a few counts. The J gene is TRBJ2-1, the V gene TRBV15; 7 positions match TRBD2. Trimming took 1 base from V and 2 from J; bases not matched to a gene: 2. This CDR3 is 15 amino acids long. The V gene's germline CDR1 is LNHNV and CDR2 YYDKDF (reference sequence). This CDR3 is CATSRAGGTYNEQFF. CDR3 sequence (DNA): TGTGCCACCAGCAGAGCGGGGGGTACCTACAATGAGCAGTTCTTC. The full variable domain, its missing parts supplied by reference TRBV15 and TRBJ2-1, is DAMVIQNPRYQVTQFGKPVTLSCSQTLNHNVMYWYQQKSSQAPKLLFHYYDKDFNNEADTPDNFQSRRPNTSFCFLDIRSPGLGDTAMYLCATSRAGGTYNEQFFGPGTRLTVL.

This clone was observed once. The chain uses TRBV18 and TRBJ2-3; 8 nucleotides agree with TRBD2. From germline, CDR1 is KGHSH and CDR2 LQKENI. Unmatched junction bases numbered 9, after V lost 5 bases and J lost 2 bases. The CDR3 consists of 16 residues. For the CDR3, the DNA is TGTGCCAGCTCATCACTACTAGCGGAAGACACAGATACGCAGTATTTT. It codes for CASSSLLAEDTDTQYF.

The V call is TRBV7-3, the J call TRBJ2-7; 11 bases line up with TRBD2. Germline values: CDR1 SGHTA, CDR2 FQGTGA. This CDR3 spans 15 amino acids. The trim removed 5 bases at V and 5 bases at J, leaving 8 bases unmatched. The CDR3 DNA follows: TGTGCCAGCAGCGGTACTAGCGGGGGACGGGACGAGCAGTACTTC. This encodes CASSGTSGGRDEQYF.

This chain uses TRBV28 with TRBJ1-1; perhaps TRBD1 as D (5 bases). The CDR3 length is 14 residues. Trimming pared 0 bases from V and 1 base from J, leaving 6 bases between. Germline V lookup: CDR1 MDHEN, CDR2 SYDVKM. The chain's CDR3 is CASSLWGGNTEAFF. The CDR3 DNA reads TGTGCCAGCAGTTTATGGGGGGGGAACACTGAAGCTTTCTTT. Combining the CDR3 with reference TRBV28 and TRBJ1-1 gives the whole variable domain DVKVTQSSRYLVKRTGEKVFLECVQDMDHENMFWYRQDPGLGLRLIYFSYDVKMKEKGDIPEGYSVSREKKERFSLILESASTNQTSMYLCASSLWGGNTEAFFGQGTRLTVV.

The chain carries TRBV9 and TRBJ1-6; D is possibly TRBD1 (5 bases). Germline V CDR1 and CDR2: SGDLS, YYNGEE. The germline V and J ends were trimmed by 4 bases and 7 bases, with 15 bases remaining between them. This CDR3 contains 15 residues. The CDR3 nucleotides read TGTGCCAGCAGCAGGGGACTTGCCGCCAATTCACCCCTCCACTTT. Residues: CASSRGLAANSPLHF.

The chain joins TRBV7-5 to TRBJ1-5; TRBD1 was called by the table and not checked on the DNA. TRBV7-5 is a known pseudogene. The CDR3 is 14 residues long. CDR3: CARSLKGRNQPQHF. The DNA of the CDR3 is TGTGCCAGAAGCTTAAAGGGGCGCAATCAGCCCCAGCATTTT.

This chain uses TRBV10-1 with TRBJ2-5; 12 positions match TRBD2. Germline V gene sequence: CDR1 WNHNN, CDR2 SYGVQD (reference sequence). This CDR3 is 15 amino acids long. The J segment lost 9 bases and the V segment lost 4 bases, leaving 9 bases of the junction unmatched. The DNA of the CDR3 is TGCGCCAGCAGTGGATGGACTAGCGGGGCTTGGGCCCAGTACTTC. It is translated as CASSGWTSGAWAQYF.

CDR3 sequence (DNA): TGTGCCAGCAGCGTTACTAGCGGGGGGGAGACCCAGTACTTC. Protein product: CASSVTSGGETQYF. The chain recombines TRBV9 with TRBJ2-5; TRBD2 agrees at 12 bases. Germline-derived CDR1 and CDR2 are SGDLS and YYNGEE. V shed 2 bases and J 5 bases; nucleotides not matched to a gene: 1. The CDR3 is 14 amino acids.

J is TRBJ1-5 and V is TRBV2; possibly TRBD1 for D (6 bases). The CDR3 extends over 14 amino acids. Germline CDR1 is SNHLY and CDR2 is FYNNEI. Trimming took off 0 bases at V and 7 bases at J, with 10 bases between the two ends. CDR3 bases: TGTGCCAGCAGTGAAGCAGTGGGGGGCCAGCCCCAGCATTTT. Its protein product is CASSEAVGGQPQHF.

The chain has TRBV4-3 and TRBJ1-3, with a tentative D call TRBD1 (6 bases). Germline assignment: CDR1 LGHNA and CDR2 YSLEER. With 1 base removed from V and 0 bases from J, the gap between germline ends came to 10 bases. The CDR3 covers 16 residues. The CDR3 nucleotides are TGCGCCAGCAGCCAAGTTGGGGGCGTCTCTGGAAACACCATATATTTT. Protein: CASSQVGGVSGNTIYF.

The chain uses TRBV5-5 and TRBJ1-1; D may be TRBD1 (6 bases). Germline CDR1 is SGHKS and CDR2 is YYEKEE (reference sequence). Trimming pared 1 base from V and 1 base from J, leaving 26 bases between. The CDR3 spans 20 residues. The CDR3, as DNA: TGTGCCAGCAGCTTGCTAGGCTGGGGGGGGCAGGGGTTCAGGAACACTGAAGCTTTCTTT. Its protein product is CASSLLGWGGQGFRNTEAFF. The complete variable domain, with remaining parts taken from reference TRBV5-5 and TRBJ1-1, reads DAGVTQSPTHLIKTRGQQVTLRCSPISGHKSVSWYQQVLGQGPQFIFQYYEKEERGRGNFPDRFSARQFPNYSSELNVNALLLGDSALYLCASSLLGWGGQGFRNTEAFFGQGTRLTVV.

The chain uses TRBV10-3 and TRBJ2-3; a weak D match, TRBD1 (5 bases). Germline V gene sequence: CDR1 ENHRY, CDR2 SYGVKD. Trimming took 10 bases from V and 5 from J, leaving 16 bases between them. The CDR3 spans 13 residues. This chain's CDR3 is CATRSIGEDTQYF. CDR3 sequence (DNA): TGTGCCACACGAAGTATAGGGGAAGATACGCAGTATTTT.

The V and J genes are TRBV19 and TRBJ2-1, with 11 positions matching TRBD2. CDR1 and CDR2 (germline): LNHDA, SQIVND (reference sequence). This CDR3 region has 17 residues. After removal of 3 bases from V and 4 bases from J, the junction contained 8 bases not matched to a gene. The chain's CDR3 is CASSILLGTSGYNEQFF. Written as DNA, the CDR3 is TGTGCCAGTAGTATCCTATTAGGGACTAGCGGATACAATGAGCAGTTCTTC.

The chain links TRBV9 to TRBJ2-6, with 7 bases fitting TRBD1. CDR3 length equals 18 residues. Losses at the gene ends were 0 bases for V and 0 bases for J; bases not matched to a gene: 6. The germline V gene encodes CDR1 SGDLS and CDR2 YYNGEE. The CDR3 region is CASSVEGGPVSGANVLTF. CDR3 in DNA: TGTGCCAGCAGCGTAGAAGGGGGCCCCGTCTCTGGGGCCAACGTCCTGACTTTC.

The sample holds many counts of this clone. The CDR3 spells CASRKLAGGSDTQYF. In DNA form, the CDR3 reads TGTGCCAGCAGAAAACTAGCGGGAGGGTCAGATACGCAGTATTTT. The V call is TRBV6-5, the J call TRBJ2-3, with 13 bases identical to TRBD2. Trimming took 6 bases from V and 4 from J; bases not matched to a gene: 4. Germline values: CDR1 MNHEY, CDR2 SVGAGI. The CDR3 totals 15 residues.